This TCR beta chain was found in a study of blood T cell repertoires in COVID-19. About the research overall: Material from acute and convalescent COVID-19 was sourced from the United States, Italy and Spain. The cDNA or gDNA used as material had been derived from T cells, B-cell-depleted T cells, or PBMCs.

CDR3 length: 11 residues. The V end was cut by 4 bases, the J end by 12 bases, with 12 bases between. Germline CDR1 is SEHNR and CDR2 is FQNEAQ (reference sequence). Original handling: Counts of nucleated cells, estimated from reference gene primer amplification, were obtained. Measured with immunoSEQ multiplex PCR; TCRdb has only the in-frame clones, and not every one. The D gene and trimming were derived from the DNA, and the V and J assignments and clone size from that table. The sample holds 200,000 to 300,000 clones, 85% seen once. The receptor's source is an older woman with active or convalescent COVID-19. The sequenced sample consisted of peripheral blood. V usage is TRBV7-9 and J usage is TRBJ1-1, with D possibly matching TRBD1 (5 bases). This CDR3 is CASSSGVRTFF. CDR3 DNA sequence: TGTGCCAGCAGCTCGGGGGTGCGCACTTTCTTT.